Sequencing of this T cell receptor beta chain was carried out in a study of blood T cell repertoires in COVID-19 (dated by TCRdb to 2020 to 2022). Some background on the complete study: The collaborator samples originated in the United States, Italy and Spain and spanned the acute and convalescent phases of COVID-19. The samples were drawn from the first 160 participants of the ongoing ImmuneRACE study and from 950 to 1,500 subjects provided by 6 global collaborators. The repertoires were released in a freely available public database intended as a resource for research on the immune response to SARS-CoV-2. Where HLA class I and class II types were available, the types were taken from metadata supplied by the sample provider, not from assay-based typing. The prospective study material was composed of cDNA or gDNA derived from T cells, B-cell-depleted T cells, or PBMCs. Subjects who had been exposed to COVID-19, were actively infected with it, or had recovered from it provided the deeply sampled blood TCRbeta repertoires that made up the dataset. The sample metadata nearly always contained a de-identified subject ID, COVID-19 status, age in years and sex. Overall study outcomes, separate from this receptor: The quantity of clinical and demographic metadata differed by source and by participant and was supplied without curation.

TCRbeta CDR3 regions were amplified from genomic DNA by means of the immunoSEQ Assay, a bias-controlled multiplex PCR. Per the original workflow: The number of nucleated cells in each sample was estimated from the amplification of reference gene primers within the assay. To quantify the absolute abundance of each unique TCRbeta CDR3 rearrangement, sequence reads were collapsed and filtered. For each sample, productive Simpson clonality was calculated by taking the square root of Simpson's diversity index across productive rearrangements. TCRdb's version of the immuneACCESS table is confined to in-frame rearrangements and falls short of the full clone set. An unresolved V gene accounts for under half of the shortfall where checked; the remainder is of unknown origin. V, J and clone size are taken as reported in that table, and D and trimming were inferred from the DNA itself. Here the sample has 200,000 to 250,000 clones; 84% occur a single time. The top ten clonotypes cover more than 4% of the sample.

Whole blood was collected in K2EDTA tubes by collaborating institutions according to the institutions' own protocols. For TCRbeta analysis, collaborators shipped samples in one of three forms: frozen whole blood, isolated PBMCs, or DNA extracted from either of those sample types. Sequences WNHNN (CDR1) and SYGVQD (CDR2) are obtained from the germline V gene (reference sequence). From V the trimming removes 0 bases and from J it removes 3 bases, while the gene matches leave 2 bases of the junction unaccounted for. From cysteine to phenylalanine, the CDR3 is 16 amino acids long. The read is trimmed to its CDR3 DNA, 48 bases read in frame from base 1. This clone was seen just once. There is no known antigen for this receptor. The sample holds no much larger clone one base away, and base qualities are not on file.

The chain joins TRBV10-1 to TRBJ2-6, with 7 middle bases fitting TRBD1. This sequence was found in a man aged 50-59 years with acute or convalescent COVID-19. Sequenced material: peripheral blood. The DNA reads TGCGCCAGCAGTGAGTCGAGGGGGCTTGGGGCCAACGTCCTGACTTTC. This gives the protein CASSESRGLGANVLTF.